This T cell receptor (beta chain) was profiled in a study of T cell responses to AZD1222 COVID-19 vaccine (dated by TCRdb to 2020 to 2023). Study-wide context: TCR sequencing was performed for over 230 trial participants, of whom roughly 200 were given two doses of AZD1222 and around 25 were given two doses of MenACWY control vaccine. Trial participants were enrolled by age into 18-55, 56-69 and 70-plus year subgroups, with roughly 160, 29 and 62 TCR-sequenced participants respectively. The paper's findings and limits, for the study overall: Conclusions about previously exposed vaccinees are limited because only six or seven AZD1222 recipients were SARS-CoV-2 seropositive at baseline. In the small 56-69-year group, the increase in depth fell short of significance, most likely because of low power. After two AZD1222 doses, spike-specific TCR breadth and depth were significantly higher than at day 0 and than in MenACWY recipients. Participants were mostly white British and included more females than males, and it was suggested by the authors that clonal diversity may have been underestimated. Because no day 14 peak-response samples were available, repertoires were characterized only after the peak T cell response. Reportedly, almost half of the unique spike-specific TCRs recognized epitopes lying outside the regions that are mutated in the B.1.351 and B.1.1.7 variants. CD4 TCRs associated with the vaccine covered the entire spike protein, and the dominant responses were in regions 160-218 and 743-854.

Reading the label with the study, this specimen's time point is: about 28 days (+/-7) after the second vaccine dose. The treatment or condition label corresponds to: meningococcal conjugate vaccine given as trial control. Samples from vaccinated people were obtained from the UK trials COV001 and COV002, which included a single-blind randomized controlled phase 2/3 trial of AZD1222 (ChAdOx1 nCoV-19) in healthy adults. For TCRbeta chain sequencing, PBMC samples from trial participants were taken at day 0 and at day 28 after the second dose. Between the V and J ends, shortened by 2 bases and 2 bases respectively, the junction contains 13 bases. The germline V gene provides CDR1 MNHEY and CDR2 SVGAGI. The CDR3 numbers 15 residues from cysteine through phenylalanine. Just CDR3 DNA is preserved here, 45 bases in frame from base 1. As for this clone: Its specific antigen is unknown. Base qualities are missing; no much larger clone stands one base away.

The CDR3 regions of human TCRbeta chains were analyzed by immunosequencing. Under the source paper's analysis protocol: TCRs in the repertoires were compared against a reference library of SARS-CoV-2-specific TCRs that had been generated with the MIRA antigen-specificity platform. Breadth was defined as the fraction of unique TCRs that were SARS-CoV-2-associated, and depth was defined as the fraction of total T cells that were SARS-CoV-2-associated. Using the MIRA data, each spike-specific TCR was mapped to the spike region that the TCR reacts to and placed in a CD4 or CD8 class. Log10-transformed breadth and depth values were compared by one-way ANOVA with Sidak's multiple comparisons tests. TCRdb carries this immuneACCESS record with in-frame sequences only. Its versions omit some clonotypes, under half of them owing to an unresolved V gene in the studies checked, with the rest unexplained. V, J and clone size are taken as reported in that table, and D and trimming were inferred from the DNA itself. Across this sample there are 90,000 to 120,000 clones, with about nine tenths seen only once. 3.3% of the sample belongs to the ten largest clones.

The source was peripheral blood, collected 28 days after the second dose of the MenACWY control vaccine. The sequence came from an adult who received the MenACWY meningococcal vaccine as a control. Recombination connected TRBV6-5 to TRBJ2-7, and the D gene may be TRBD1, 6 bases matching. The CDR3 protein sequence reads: CASSYRHDRPYEQYF. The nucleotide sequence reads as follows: TGTGCCAGCAGTTACCGCCACGACAGGCCCTACGAGCAGTACTTC.